This T cell receptor beta chain stems from a study of OX40 agonist ivuxolimab in advanced cancers. Background on the study: People who had prior anti-PD-1, anti-PD-L1 or anti-CTLA-4 therapy could take part, and under 45% had some. Three partial responders included one hepatocellular carcinoma patient and two cutaneous melanoma patients. Broader study findings: Within 6 weeks, CD4+ and CD8+ blood T cells expanded clonally at 0.1 to 3.0 mg/kg.

Libraries were prepared by immunoSEQ multiplex PCR; TCRdb keeps only in-frame clonotypes and omits some of them. The sample has fewer than 70,000 clones, approximately 88% seen once; the top ten hold approximately 0.8%. The CDR3 is 16 residues long. V was pared by 0 bases and J by 1 base, with 12 bases between. Germline V lookup: CDR1 WNHNN, CDR2 SYGVQD (reference sequence). With autoimmune disease history or systemic immunosuppression, patients were excluded. To note about this clone: Antigen unknown.

This receptor was identified in an adult with an advanced solid tumor such as melanoma, head and neck, liver or kidney cancer. The specimen was CD4+ or CD8+ T cells sorted from blood, collected in a trial of the OX40 agonist ivuxolimab. The rearrangement joins TRBV10-1 to TRBJ1-1, with a possible D match to TRBD1 (6 bases). The CDR3 is CASSESGAGENTEAFF. The CDR3 DNA is TGCGCCAGCAGTGAGTCGGGGGCTGGGGAGAACACTGAAGCTTTCTTT.